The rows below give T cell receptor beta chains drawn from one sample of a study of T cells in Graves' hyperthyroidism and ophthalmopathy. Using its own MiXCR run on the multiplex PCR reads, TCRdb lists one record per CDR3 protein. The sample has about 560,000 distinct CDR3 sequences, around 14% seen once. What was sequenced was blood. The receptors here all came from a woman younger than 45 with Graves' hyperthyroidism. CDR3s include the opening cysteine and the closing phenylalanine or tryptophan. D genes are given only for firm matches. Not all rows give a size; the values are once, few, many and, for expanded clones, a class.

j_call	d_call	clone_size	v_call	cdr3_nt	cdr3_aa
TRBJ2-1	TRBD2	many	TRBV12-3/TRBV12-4	TGTGCCAGCAGCATCGGGACGGGGAGGGTCAATGAGCAGTTCTTC	CASSIGTGRVNEQFF
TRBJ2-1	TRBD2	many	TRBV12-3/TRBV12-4	TGTGCCAGCGGCGGAATAGCGGGAGGGCAGTTCTTC	CASGGIAGGQFF
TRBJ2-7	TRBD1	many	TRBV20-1	TGCAGTGCTAGAGGAGGGACAGGCCGCTACGAGCAGTACTTC	CSARGGTGRYEQYF
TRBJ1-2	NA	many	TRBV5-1	TGCGCCAGCAGCTTATCCTCGGGGGACTATGGCTACACCTTC	CASSLSSGDYGYTF
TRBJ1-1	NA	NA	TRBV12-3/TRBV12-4	TGTGCCAGCATCTCCTGGGTGGGGGACACTGAAGCTTTCTTT	CASISWVGDTEAFF
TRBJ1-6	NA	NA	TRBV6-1	TGTGCCAGCAGACCGACCGCGTATAATTCACCCCTCCACTTT	CASRPTAYNSPLHF
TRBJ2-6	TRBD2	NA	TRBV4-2	TGTGCCAGCAGCCAAGGAACTAGCGGGCGCTCTGGGGCCAACGTCCTGACTTTC	CASSQGTSGRSGANVLTF
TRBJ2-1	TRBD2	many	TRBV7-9	TGTGCCAGCAGCTTGATAGCGGGGTTGAATGAGCAGTTCTTC	CASSLIAGLNEQFF
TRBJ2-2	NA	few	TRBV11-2	TGTGCCAGCAGCCCGAGCGAGACGGAGCTGTTTTTT	CASSPSETELFF
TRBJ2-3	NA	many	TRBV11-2	TGTGCCAGCAGCTTCAGGCCGGGAGCGGAAGATACGCAGTATTTT	CASSFRPGAEDTQYF
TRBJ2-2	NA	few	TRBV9	TGTGCCAGCAGCGTAGCGGGCACCGGGGAGCTGTTTTTT	CASSVAGTGELFF
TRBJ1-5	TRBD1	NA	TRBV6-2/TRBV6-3	TGTGCCAGCGGAAGACAGGGTCAACAGCCCCAGCATTTT	CASGRQGQQPQHF
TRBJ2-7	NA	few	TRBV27	TGTGCCAGCACCCCTTCAGGGTGGGGAGCCTACGAGCAGTACTTC	CASTPSGWGAYEQYF
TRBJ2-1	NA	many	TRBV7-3	TGTGCCAGCAGCCGACAGACTTTCGATGAGCAGTTCTTC	CASSRQTFDEQFF
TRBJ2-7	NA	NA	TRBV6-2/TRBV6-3	TGTGCCAGCAGTTACATCTACGAGCAGTACTTC	CASSYIYEQYF
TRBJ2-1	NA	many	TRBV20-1	TGCAGTGCTAGAGAGCAGAACTGGAACAATGAGCAGTTCTTC	CSAREQNWNNEQFF
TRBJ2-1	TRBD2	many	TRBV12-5	TGTGCTAGTGGTTTGGGACGCGGGGGGGGATTCAATGAGCAGTTCTTC	CASGLGRGGGFNEQFF
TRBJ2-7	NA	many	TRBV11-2	TGTGCCAGCAGCTTAGTCATAGGGTTCTCGGACGAGCAGTACTTC	CASSLVIGFSDEQYF
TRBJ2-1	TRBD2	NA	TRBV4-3	TGCGCCAGCAGCCAAGATTTCGCTAGCGGGAAGAATGAGCAGTTCTTC	CASSQDFASGKNEQFF
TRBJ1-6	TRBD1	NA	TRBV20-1	TGCAGTGCCGCTACCGGACAGGTCTCCGATTCACCCCTCCACTTT	CSAATGQVSDSPLHF